Shown below are 2 T cell receptor beta chains from a single sample sequenced in a study of early T cells in non-severe SARS-CoV-2 infection. One entry per CDR3 protein, called by TCRdb with MiXCR from the 5' RACE reads. The table includes 50,000 or so distinct CDR3 sequences, roughly 4.5% detected once. The sequenced sample consisted of whole blood. The receptors were sampled from an adult who was a healthcare worker with PCR-confirmed SARS-CoV-2 infection or an uninfected control (not recorded which).

This clonotype was seen many times. The chain combines TRBV9 with TRBJ2-3; perhaps D is TRBD1 or TRBD2 (5 bases each). Per germline, CDR1 SGDLS and CDR2 YYNGEE. The CDR3 covers 13 residues. V was shortened by 0 bases and J by 5 bases, with 7 bases between the two germline ends. CDR3 coding DNA: TGTGCCAGCAGCGTAGGGGACGGAGATACGCAGTATTTT. Residues: CASSVGDGDTQYF. The whole variable domain, filled in from reference TRBV9 and TRBJ2-3, reads DSGVTQTPKHLITATGQRVTLRCSPRSGDLSVYWYQQSLDQGLQFLIQYYNGEERAKGNILERFSAQQFPDLHSELNLSSLELGDSALYFCASSVGDGDTQYFGPGTRLTVL.

Turning to this clonotype: A clone one base away is much larger, so this may be a read error. This chain uses TRBV4-3 with TRBJ1-6; TRBD1 is a possible D gene (6 bases). V lost 1 base and J lost 10, with 23 bases in between. The CDR3 has 18 residues. Germline V gene lookup returns CDR1 LGHNA and CDR2 YSLEER. CDR3 coding DNA: TGCGCCAGCAGCCAAGGTGGGGGCAGGGGTTCTGGAAGATCACCCCTCCACTTT. This codes for CASSQGGGRGSGRSPLHF.